This TCR beta chain came from a study of OX40 agonist ivuxolimab in advanced cancers. Study summary: Partial responses were recorded for three patients, including one with hepatocellular carcinoma and two with cutaneous melanoma.

V shed 4 bases and J shed 0 bases, with 8 bases lying between them. This CDR3 comprises 14 residues. Germline CDR1 is MGHDK and CDR2 is SYGVNS. Clones were sequenced by immunoSEQ multiplex PCR, and TCRdb holds only the in-frame ones, with some missing. The sample shows about 150,000 clones, roughly 94% of them seen only once. V gene TRBV25-1 combines with J gene TRBJ2-3; no reliable D call. This TCR was sampled from an adult with an advanced solid tumor such as melanoma, head and neck, liver or kidney cancer. The source material was CD4+ or CD8+ T cells sorted from blood, sampled in a trial of the OX40 agonist ivuxolimab. CDR3 in DNA: TGTGCCAGCAGTGTCTGGGCCAGCACAGATACGCAGTATTTT. Translated: CASSVWASTDTQYF.